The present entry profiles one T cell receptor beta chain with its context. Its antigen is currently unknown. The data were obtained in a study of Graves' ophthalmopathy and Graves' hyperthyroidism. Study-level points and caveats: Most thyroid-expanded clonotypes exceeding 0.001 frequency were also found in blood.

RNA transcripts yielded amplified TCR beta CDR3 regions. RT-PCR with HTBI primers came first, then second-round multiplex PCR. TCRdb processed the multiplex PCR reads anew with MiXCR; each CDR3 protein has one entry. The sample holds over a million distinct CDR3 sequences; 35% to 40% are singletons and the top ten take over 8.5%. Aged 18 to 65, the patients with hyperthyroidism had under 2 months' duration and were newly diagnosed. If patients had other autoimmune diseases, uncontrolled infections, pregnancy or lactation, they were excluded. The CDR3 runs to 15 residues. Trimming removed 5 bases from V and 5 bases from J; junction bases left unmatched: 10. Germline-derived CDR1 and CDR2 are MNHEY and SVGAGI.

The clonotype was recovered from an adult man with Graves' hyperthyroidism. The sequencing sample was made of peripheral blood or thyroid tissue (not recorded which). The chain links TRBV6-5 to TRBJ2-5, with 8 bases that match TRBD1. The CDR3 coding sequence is TGTGCCAGCAGTCCGGACAGGGTCAGTGCGGAGACCCAGTACTTC. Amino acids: CASSPDRVSAETQYF.